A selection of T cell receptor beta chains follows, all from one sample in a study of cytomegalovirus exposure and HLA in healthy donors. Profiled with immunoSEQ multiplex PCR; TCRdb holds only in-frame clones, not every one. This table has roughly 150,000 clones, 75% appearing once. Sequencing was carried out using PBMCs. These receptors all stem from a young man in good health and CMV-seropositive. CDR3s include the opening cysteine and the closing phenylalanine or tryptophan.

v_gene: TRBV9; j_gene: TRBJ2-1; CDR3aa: CASSLPPGLAGGTYNEQFF
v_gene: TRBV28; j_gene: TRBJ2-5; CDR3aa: CASCSSIAGGRTQYF
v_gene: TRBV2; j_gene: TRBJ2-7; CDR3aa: CASSEGPGEQYF
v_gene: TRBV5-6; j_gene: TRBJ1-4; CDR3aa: CASSLAASGSNEKLFF
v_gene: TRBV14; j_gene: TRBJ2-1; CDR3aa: CASSETGASYNEQFF
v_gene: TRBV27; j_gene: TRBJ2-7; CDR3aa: CASSLGPEQYF
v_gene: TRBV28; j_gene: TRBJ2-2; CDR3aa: CASSPRGTNTGELFF
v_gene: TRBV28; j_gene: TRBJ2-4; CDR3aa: CASSGPDPIAKNIQYF
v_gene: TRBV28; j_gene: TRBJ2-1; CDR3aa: CASSSPASTGERTYNEQFF
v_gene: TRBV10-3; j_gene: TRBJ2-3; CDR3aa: CAIRQGPDTQYF
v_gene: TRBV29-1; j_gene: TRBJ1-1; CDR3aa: CSVVLRATTEAFF
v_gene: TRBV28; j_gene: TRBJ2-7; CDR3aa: CAINSAGGPVYEQYF
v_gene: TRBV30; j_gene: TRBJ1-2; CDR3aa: CAWIDRERDYTF
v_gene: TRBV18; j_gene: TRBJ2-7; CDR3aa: CASSPLTGSSYEQYF
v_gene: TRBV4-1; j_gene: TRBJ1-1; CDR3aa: CASSQDGGQARMNTEAFF
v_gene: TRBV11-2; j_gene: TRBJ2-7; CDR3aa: CASSLVLADSSYEQYF
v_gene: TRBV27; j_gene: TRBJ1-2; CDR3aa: CASSQLGTPYDGYTF
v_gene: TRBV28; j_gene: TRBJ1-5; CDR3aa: CASSPGTGYNQPQHF
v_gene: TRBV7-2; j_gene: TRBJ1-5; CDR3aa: CASSSYRGNQPQHF
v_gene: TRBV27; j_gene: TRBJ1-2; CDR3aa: CASSLGTGGRNWGYTF
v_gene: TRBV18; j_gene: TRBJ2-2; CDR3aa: CASSPPGTVGELFF